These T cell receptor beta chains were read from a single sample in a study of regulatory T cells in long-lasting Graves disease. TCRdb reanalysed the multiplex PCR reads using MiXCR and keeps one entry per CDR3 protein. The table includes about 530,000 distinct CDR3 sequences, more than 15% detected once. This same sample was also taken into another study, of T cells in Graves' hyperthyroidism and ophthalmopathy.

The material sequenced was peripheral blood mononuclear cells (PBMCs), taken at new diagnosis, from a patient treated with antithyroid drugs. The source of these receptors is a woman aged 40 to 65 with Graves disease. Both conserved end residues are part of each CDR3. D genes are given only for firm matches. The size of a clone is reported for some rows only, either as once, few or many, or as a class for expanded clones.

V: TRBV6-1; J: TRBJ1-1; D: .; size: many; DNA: TGTGCCAGCAGTGGGGAGGGACATTTGAACACTGAAGCTTTCTTT; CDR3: CASSGEGHLNTEAFF
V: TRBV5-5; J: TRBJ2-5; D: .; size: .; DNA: TGTGCCAGCAGTCCTAGAGCGGGTCCAGAGACCCAGTACTTC; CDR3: CASSPRAGPETQYF
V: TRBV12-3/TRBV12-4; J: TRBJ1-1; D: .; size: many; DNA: TGTGCCAGCAACAATGCAGGAACCACTGAAGCTTTCTTT; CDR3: CASNNAGTTEAFF
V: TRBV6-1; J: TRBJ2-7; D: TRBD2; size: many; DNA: TGTGCCACTCTAAATAGCGGGGGTTACTACGAGCAGTACTTC; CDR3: CATLNSGGYYEQYF
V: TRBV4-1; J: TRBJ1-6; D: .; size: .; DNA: TGCGCCAGCAGCCAAGGGGTCGGTTACTCCTATAATTCACCCCTCCACTTT; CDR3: CASSQGVGYSYNSPLHF
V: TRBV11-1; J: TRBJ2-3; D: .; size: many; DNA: TGTGCCAGCAGAAGTCTCACAGATACGCAGTATTTT; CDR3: CASRSLTDTQYF
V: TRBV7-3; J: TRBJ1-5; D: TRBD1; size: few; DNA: TGTGCCAGCAGCCGGCCCTTCCGGGACAGGGGGTACTTAAGCAATCAGCCCCAGCATTTT; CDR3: CASSRPFRDRGYLSNQPQHF
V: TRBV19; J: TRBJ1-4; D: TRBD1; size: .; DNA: TGTGCCAGTAGTGTGACAGGGGGACGAAGAGAAAAACTGTTTTTT; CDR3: CASSVTGGRREKLFF
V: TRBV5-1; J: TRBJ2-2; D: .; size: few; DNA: TGCGCCAGCAGCTTGCGCTTGTCGGGCACCGGGGAGCTGTTTTTT; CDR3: CASSLRLSGTGELFF
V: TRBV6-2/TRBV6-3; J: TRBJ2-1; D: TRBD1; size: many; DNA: TGTGCCAGCAGTTACTCCGGGACAGGGTATGAGCAGTTCTTC; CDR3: CASSYSGTGYEQFF
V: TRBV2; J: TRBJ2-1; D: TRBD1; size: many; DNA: TGTGCCAGCAGTGAAGAGGGGGCAAGGGACAATGAGCAGTTCTTC; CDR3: CASSEEGARDNEQFF
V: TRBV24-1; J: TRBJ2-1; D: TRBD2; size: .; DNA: TGTGCCACCAGTGATTACACCCGGACTAGCTCTCATGAGCAGTTCTTC; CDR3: CATSDYTRTSSHEQFF
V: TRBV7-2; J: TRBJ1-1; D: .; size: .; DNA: TGTGCCAGCAGCTTAGTGAGGGGCTGGAACACTGAAGCTTTCTTT; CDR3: CASSLVRGWNTEAFF
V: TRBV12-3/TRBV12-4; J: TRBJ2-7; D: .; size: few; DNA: TGTGCCAGCAGTTTACCGTACGACGAGCAGTACTTC; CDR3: CASSLPYDEQYF
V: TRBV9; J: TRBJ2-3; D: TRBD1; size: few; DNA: TGTGCCAGCAGTAACCGACAAACACAGGGGTCAGATACGCAGTATTTT; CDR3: CASSNRQTQGSDTQYF
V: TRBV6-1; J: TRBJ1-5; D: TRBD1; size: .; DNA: TGTGCCAGCAGTAGGGACAGGGTGATTGGTCAGCCCCAGCATTTT; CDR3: CASSRDRVIGQPQHF
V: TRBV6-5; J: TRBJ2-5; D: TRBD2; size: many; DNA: TGTGCCAGCCGTTATGGCGCGCGGACTAGCACAGAGACCCAGTACTTC; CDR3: CASRYGARTSTETQYF
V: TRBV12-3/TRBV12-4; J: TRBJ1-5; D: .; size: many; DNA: TGTGCCAGCAGTTTAGCGCTTTCAGAATCCAATCAGCCCCAGCATTTT; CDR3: CASSLALSESNQPQHF
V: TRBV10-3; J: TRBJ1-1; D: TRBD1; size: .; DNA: TGTGCCATCAGTCAGGGGGCGCAAATCACTGAAGCTTTCTTT; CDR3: CAISQGAQITEAFF
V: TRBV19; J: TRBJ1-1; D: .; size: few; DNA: TGTGCCAGTAGTCGAAACGTCCCTCAGGGAGGGGAAACCACTGAAGCTTTCTTT; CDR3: CASSRNVPQGGETTEAFF
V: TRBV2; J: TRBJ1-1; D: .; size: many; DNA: TGTGCCAGCAAAAAGGGTACTGAAGCTTTCTTT; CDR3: CASKKGTEAFF
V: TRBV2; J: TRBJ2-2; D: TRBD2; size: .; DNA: TGTGCCAGCAGTGACGTTAGCGGGGCGTACACCGGGGAGCTGTTTTTT; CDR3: CASSDVSGAYTGELFF
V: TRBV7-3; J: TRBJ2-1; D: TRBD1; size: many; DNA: TGTGCCAGCGGGGGACAGGGGCGCAATGAGCAGTTCTTC; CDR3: CASGGQGRNEQFF
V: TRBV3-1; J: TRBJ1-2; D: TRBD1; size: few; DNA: TGTGCCAGCAGCCAGACCGGGACAGGGGGCCCTAACTATGGCTACACCTTC; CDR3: CASSQTGTGGPNYGYTF
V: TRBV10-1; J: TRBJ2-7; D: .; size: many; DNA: TGCGCCAGCAGCGATGGAGGCGAGGGGAAGCAGTACTTC; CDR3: CASSDGGEGKQYF
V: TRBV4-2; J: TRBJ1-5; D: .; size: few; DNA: TGTGCCAGCAGCCAAGAAGGGGGGAGTCCTTATCAGCCCCAGCATTTT; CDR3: CASSQEGGSPYQPQHF
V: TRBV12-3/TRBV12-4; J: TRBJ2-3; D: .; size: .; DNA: TGTGCCAGCAGAACGGACAGGCAGTATTTT; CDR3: CASRTDRQYF
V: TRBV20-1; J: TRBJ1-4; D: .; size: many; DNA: TGCAGTGCTAGAGATCAGTCGGGGTCCAATGAAAAACTGTTTTTT; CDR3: CSARDQSGSNEKLFF
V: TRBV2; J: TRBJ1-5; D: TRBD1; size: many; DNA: TGTGCCTCCGGGGGACAGGGCAATCAGCCCCAGCATTTT; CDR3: CASGGQGNQPQHF
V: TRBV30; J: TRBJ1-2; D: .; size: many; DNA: TGTGCCTGGGACAGCGACTATGGCTACACCTTC; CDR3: CAWDSDYGYTF
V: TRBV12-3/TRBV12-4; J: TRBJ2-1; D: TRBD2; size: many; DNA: TGTGCCAGCACTCGGGGGGTTTCCTACAATGAGCAGTTCTTC; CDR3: CASTRGVSYNEQFF
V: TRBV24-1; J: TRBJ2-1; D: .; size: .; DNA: TGTGCCACCAGTGACATCGCTCAGGGGTTAAAGAACAATGAGCAGTTCTTC; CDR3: CATSDIAQGLKNNEQFF
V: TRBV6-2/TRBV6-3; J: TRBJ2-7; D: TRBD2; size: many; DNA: TGTGCCAGCAGTTACGGCGGGGGGGGATACGAGCAGTACTTC; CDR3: CASSYGGGGYEQYF
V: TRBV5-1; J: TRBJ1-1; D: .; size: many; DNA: TGCGCCAGCAGCTCCAACAATAGGGGGTACACTGAAGCTTTCTTT; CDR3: CASSSNNRGYTEAFF
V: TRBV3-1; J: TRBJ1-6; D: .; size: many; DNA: TGTGCCAGCAGAGAGGGCAGGTCCTATAATTCACCCCTCCACTTT; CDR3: CASREGRSYNSPLHF
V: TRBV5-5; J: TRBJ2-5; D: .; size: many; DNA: TGTGCCAGCAGCCTACTTCTAGCGACTGAAGAGACCCAGTACTTC; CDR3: CASSLLLATEETQYF
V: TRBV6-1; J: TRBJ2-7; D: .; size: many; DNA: TGTGCCAGCAGTCGACAGTACGAGCAGTACTTC; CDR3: CASSRQYEQYF
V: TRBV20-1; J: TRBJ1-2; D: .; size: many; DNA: TGCAGTGCTACCCCAGGCCGCTATGGCTACACCTTC; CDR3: CSATPGRYGYTF
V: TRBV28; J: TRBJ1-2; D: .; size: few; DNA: TGTGCCAGCAGGACCCCTCAGGTTAGCTATGGCTACACCTTC; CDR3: CASRTPQVSYGYTF
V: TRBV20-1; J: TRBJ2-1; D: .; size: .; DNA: TGCAGTGCTAGAGCGGGGTCCTACAATGAGCAGTTCTTC; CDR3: CSARAGSYNEQFF
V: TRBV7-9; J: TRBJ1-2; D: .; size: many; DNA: TGTGCCAGCAGCACCAAGACTCAAGGCCACTATGGCTACACCTTC; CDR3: CASSTKTQGHYGYTF
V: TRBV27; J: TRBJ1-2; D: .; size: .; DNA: TGTGCCAGCAGTTTTATGCCCTCAGGGCCCTATGGCTACACCTTC; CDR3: CASSFMPSGPYGYTF
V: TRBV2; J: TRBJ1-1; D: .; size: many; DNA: TGTGCCAGCAGTGAGGAATGGAACACTGAAGCTTTCTTT; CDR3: CASSEEWNTEAFF
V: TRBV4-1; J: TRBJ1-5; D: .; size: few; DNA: TGCGCCAGCAGGGAGAGGGACTATAGCAATCAGCCCCAGCATTTT; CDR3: CASRERDYSNQPQHF
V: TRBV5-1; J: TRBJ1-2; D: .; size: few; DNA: TGCGCCAGCAGCCCGGCGGGAGAGTATGGCTACACCTTC; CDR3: CASSPAGEYGYTF